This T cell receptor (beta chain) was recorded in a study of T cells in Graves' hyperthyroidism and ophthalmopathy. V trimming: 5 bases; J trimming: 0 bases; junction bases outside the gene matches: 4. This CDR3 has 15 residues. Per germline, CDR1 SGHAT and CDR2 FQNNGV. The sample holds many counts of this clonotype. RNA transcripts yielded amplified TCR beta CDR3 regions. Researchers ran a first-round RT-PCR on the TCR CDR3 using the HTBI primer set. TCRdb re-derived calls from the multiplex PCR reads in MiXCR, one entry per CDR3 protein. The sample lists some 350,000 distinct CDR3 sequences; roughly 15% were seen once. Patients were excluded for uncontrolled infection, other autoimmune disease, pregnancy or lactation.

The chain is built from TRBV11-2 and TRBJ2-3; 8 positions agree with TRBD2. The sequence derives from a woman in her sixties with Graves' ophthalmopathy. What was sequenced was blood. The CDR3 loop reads CASSPSGFSTDTQYF. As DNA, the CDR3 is TGTGCCAGCAGCCCTAGCGGGTTTAGCACAGATACGCAGTATTTT. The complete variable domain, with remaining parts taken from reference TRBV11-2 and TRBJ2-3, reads EAGVAQSPRYKIIEKRQSVAFWCNPISGHATLYWYQQILGQGPKLLIQFQNNGVVDDSQLPKDRFSAERLKGVDSTLKIQPAKLEDSAVYLCASSPSGFSTDTQYFGPGTRLTVL.